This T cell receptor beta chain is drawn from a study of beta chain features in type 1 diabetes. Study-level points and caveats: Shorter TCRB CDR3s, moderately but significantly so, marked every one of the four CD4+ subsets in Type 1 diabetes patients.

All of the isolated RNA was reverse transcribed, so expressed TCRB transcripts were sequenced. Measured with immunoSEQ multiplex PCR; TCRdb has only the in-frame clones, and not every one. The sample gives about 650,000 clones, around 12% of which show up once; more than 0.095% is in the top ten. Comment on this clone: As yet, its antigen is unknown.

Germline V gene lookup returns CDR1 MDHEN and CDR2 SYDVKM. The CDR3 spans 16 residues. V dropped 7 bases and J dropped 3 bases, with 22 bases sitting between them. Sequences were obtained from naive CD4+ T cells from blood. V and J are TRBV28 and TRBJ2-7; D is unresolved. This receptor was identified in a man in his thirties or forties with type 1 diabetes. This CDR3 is CASNPGKGTLGYEQYF. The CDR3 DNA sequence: TGTGCCAGCAACCCTGGAAAGGGAACACTCGGCTACGAGCAGTACTTC.